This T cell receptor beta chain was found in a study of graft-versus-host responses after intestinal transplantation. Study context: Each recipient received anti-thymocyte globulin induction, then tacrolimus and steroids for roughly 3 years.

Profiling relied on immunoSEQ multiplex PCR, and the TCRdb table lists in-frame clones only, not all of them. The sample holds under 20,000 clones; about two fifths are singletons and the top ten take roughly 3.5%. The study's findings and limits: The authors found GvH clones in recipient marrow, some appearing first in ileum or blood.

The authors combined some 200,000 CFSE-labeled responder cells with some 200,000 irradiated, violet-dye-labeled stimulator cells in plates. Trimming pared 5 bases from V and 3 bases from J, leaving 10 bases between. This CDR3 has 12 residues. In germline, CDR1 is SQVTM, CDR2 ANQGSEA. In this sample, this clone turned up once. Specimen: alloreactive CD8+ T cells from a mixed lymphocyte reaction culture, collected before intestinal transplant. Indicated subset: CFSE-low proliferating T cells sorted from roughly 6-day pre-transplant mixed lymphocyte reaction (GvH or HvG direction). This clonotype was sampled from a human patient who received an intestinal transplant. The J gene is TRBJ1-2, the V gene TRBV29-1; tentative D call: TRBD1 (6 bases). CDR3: CSVNREHYGYTF. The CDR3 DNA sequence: TGCAGCGTTAACAGGGAACACTATGGCTACACCTTC.